The present T cell receptor beta chain was sequenced within a study of blood T cell repertoires in COVID-19 (dated by TCRdb to 2020 to 2022). Broadly, across the study: Samples from collaborators originated in the United States, Italy and Spain and spanned both the acute and convalescent phases of COVID-19. The prospective study material was composed of cDNA or gDNA derived from T cells, B-cell-depleted T cells, or PBMCs. Deeply sampled blood TCRbeta repertoires from subjects exposed to, actively infected with, or recovered from COVID-19 were included in the dataset. The repertoires were made available in a free public database intended to serve as a resource for research on the immune response to SARS-CoV-2. Samples were obtained from the ongoing ImmuneRACE study (first 160 participants) and from 1,200 or so subjects provided by 6 global collaborators. Nearly every sample came with metadata listing a de-identified subject ID, COVID-19 status, age in years and sex. HLA class I and class II types, where available, came from metadata supplied by the sample provider rather than from assay-based typing. Here is what the overall study found, with its caveats: How much clinical and demographic metadata was included differed by source and by participant, and the metadata was provided uncurated.

Regarding this clone: The target of this receptor is not known. No clone much larger than this one lies a single base away; base qualities are absent.

TCRbeta CDR3 regions were amplified from genomic DNA using the immunoSEQ Assay, a bias-controlled multiplex PCR. Per the authors' processing: Nucleated cell counts per sample were estimated from amplification of reference gene primers within the assay. To quantify the absolute abundance of each unique TCRbeta CDR3 rearrangement, sequence reads were collapsed and filtered. For each sample, productive Simpson clonality was calculated as the square root of Simpson's diversity index across productive rearrangements. TCRdb mirrors the immuneACCESS table, restricted to in-frame sequences. Some clones are absent from its copies; in checked studies, under half trace to an unresolved V gene, and the reason for the others is unknown. From that table come the V and J calls and clone size; the DNA was used to work out D and trimming. This sample comprises about 220,000 clones, around four fifths of them detected only once. The ten most abundant clones make up approximately 15% of the sample.

In the prospective study, participants were about 18 to 100 years old, resided in about two dozen geographic areas of the United States, and were enrolled through a virtual design. To assign participants to cohorts, the prospective study relied on clinical history that participants themselves reported in a screening survey and a study questionnaire. Recovered participants in ImmuneRACE Cohort 3 were defined as having two consecutive negative NP/OP PCR tests, clearance from a healthcare professional, or resolution of symptoms. Mobile phlebotomists in the prospective study collected whole blood, serum and a nasopharyngeal or oropharyngeal swab from every participant. Over an approximately two-month period, participants in the prospective study had the option of providing additional blood draws and questionnaires. Before DNA extraction, prospective study blood samples were shipped either frozen or at room temperature.

The material sequenced was PBMCs or T cells enriched from blood (not recorded which). This TCR was sampled from a man in his forties or fifties who had recovered from COVID-19.

The CDR3 reads CSVVPGAGNTIYF. The DNA is TGCAGCGTCGTCCCCGGAGCTGGAAACACCATATATTTT. This sequence uses TRBV29-1 and TRBJ1-3, with no confident D gene call. V is cut by 6 bases and J by 2 bases, and the space between the germline ends is 11 bases. The CDR1 and CDR2 encoded by the germline V gene are SQVTM and ANQGSEA. There are 13 amino acids in the CDR3, from cysteine to phenylalanine inclusive. Only the CDR3 DNA is retained, 39 bases long and in frame from the first base.